This T cell receptor beta chain was sequenced during a study of cytomegalovirus exposure and HLA in healthy donors. Whole-study results and caveats: Available immune exposure information was restricted to CMV serostatus only.

Trimming removed 3 bases at V and 7 bases at J, with 16 bases between. Germline V lookup: CDR1 MDHEN, CDR2 SYDVKM. The CDR3 is 14 amino acids. A single count supports this clone. Its antigen is not known. PCR was performed using 60 Vbeta and 13 Jbeta primers. TCRdb's table, derived via immunoSEQ multiplex PCR, lists solely in-frame clones and lacks some. The sample lists more than 55,000 clones; 80% were seen once. The specimen sequenced was PBMCs. The genes are TRBV28 and TRBJ2-7, with D perhaps TRBD2 (5 bases). This clonotype originated in a woman aged 40 to 50 in good health and CMV-seronegative. DNA of the CDR3: TGTGCCAGCAGTTTTGCCGGGATTGTAAGAGAGCAGTACTTC. It translates to CASSFAGIVREQYF.